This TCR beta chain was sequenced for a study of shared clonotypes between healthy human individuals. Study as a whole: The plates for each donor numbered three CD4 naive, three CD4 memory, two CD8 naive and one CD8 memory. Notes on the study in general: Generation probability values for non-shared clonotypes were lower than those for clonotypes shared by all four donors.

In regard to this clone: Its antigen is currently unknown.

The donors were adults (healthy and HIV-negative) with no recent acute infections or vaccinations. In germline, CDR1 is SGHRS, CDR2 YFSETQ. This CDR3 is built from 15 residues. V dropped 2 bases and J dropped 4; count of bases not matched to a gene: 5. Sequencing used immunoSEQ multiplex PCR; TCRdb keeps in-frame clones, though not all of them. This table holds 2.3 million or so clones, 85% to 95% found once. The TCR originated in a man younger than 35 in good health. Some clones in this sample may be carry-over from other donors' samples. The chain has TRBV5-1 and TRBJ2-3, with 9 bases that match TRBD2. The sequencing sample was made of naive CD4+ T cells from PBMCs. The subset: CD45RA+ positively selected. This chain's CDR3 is CASSFLAGRADTQYF. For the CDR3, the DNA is TGCGCCAGCAGCTTCCTAGCGGGACGGGCAGATACGCAGTATTTT.